The sequence of this T cell receptor beta chain was determined in a study of cytomegalovirus exposure and HLA in healthy donors. This clone has only one observation. The antigen is unknown. General study findings and limits: Specific recognition of CMV antigens was confirmed in vitro for a few chains (all CMV-associated). Presence/absence comparisons presumed near-even sequencing depth among donors.

The PCR used 60 Vbeta and 13 Jbeta primers. The protocol was immunoSEQ multiplex PCR, while the TCRdb copy is restricted to in-frame clones and leaves out a portion. This table has roughly 140,000 clones, 80% appearing once. At sampling all donors were nominally healthy, likely with unrecorded immune exposures. The TCR originated in a female donor in good health and CMV-seronegative. Input material: PBMCs.

CDR3 DNA: TGCAGCGTTGAGAGGGACAGGACCTATGGCTACACCTTC. Amino acids: CSVERDRTYGYTF. The gene calls are TRBV29-1 and TRBJ1-2, with 8 bases lining up with TRBD1. CDR1 and CDR2 from the germline V gene are SQVTM and ANQGSEA. V trimming: 3 bases; J trimming: 4 bases; junction bases outside the gene matches: 4. The CDR3 is 13 residues long. Based on the CDR3 plus reference TRBV29-1 and TRBJ1-2, the full variable domain is SAVISQKPSRDICQRGTSLTIQCQVDSQVTMMFWYRQQPGQSLTLIATANQGSEATYESGFVIDKFPISRPNLTFSTLTVSNMSPEDSSIYLCSVERDRTYGYTFGSGTRLTVV.